This TCR beta chain stems from a study of blood T cell repertoires in COVID-19. On the study more broadly: Specimens from acute and convalescent COVID-19 originated in the United States, Italy and Spain. Sources were T cells, B-cell-depleted T cells, or PBMCs; the material itself was cDNA or gDNA.

Trimming took 6 bases from V and 5 from J, leaving 10 bases between them. CDR3 length: 13 residues. In the original workflow: Amplification of reference gene primers was used by the study to estimate nucleated cell counts. Clones were sequenced by immunoSEQ multiplex PCR, and TCRdb holds only the in-frame ones, with some missing. V, J and clone size are taken as reported in that table, and D and trimming were inferred from the DNA itself. The sample lists some 50,000 clones; 75% to 90% were seen once. The sequence was collected from a man of 80 years or more with acute or convalescent COVID-19. Sequenced: peripheral blood. This chain joins TRBV12-3 or TRBV12-4 and TRBJ2-2; TRBD1 is a possible D gene (6 bases). The CDR3 nucleotides read TGTGCCAGCAGCATCCAGGGGACCGGGGAGCTGTTTTTT. It codes for CASSIQGTGELFF.